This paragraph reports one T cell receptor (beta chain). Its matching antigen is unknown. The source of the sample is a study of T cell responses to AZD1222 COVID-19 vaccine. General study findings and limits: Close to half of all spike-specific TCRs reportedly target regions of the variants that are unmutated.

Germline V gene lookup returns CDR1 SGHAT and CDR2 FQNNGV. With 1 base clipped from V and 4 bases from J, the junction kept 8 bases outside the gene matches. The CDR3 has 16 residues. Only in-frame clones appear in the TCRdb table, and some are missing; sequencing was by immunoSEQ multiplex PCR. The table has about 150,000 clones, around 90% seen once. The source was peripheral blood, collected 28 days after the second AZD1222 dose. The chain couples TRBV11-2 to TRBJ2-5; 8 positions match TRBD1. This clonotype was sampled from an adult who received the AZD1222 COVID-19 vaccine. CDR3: CASSLGDRRRGETQYF. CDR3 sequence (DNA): TGTGCCAGCAGCTTAGGGGACAGGCGCCGCGGAGAGACCCAGTACTTC.